The source of this TCR beta chain is a study of blood T cell repertoires in COVID-19 (TCRdb year 2020). Background for the entire study: Samples from collaborators originated in the United States, Italy and Spain and spanned both the acute and convalescent phases of COVID-19. The samples were drawn from two sources: the first 160 participants of the ongoing ImmuneRACE study, and 1,000 to 1,500 subjects contributed by 6 global collaborators. Where available, HLA class I and class II types were obtained from metadata supplied by the sample provider rather than from assay-based typing. Subjects who had been exposed to COVID-19, were actively infected with it, or had recovered from it provided the deeply sampled blood TCRbeta repertoires that made up the dataset. The material from the prospective study consisted of cDNA or gDNA derived from T cells, B-cell-depleted T cells, or PBMCs. The repertoires were released in a freely available public database meant as a resource for research on the immune response to SARS-CoV-2. Sample metadata almost always included a de-identified subject ID, COVID-19 status, age in years and sex.

Study-wide conclusions, independent of this receptor: The amount of clinical and demographic metadata varied by source and participant and was provided uncurated.

TCRbeta CDR3 regions were amplified from genomic DNA using the immunoSEQ Assay, a bias-controlled multiplex PCR. The original pipeline was this. Within the assay, amplification of reference gene primers was used to estimate how many nucleated cells each sample contained. Sequence reads were collapsed and filtered to measure the absolute abundance of every unique TCRbeta CDR3 rearrangement. Productive Simpson clonality was computed per sample as the square root of Simpson's diversity index over productive rearrangements. TCRdb mirrors the immuneACCESS table, restricted to in-frame sequences. Some clones are absent from its copies; in checked studies, under half trace to an unresolved V gene, and the reason for the others is unknown. V and J calls and clone size are as listed in that table; D and trimming were resolved from the DNA. The sample yields some 300,000 clones; roughly 89% were counted once. Roughly 2.9% of the sample lies in the top ten.

This clone appeared once. The clone's antigen remains unknown. No clone much larger than this one lies a single base away; base qualities are absent. Enrolling through a virtual design, the prospective study's participants ranged in age from roughly 18 to 100 years and lived across roughly 24 United States geographic areas. To assign participants to cohorts, the prospective study relied on clinical history that participants themselves reported in a screening survey and a study questionnaire. Exposed participants had been in contact with someone with a PCR-confirmed or clinician-diagnosed COVID-19 case within 2 weeks of study entry. Mobile phlebotomists in the prospective study collected whole blood, serum and a nasopharyngeal or oropharyngeal swab from every participant. Over an approximately 2-month period, participants in the prospective study had the option of providing additional blood draws and questionnaires. Prospective study blood samples were shipped either frozen or at room temperature before DNA extraction.

Germline trimming amounts to 0 bases on V and 2 bases on J, with 10 as the count of junction bases outside the gene matches. The germline V gene (reference sequence) sets CDR1 to LGHDT and CDR2 to YNNKEL. From the cysteine up to the phenylalanine, the CDR3 has a length of 18 residues. Just CDR3 DNA is preserved here, 54 bases in frame from base 1. The clonotype was recovered from a woman in her fifties or sixties who had been exposed to COVID-19. This chain is built from TRBV3-1 (or the pseudogene TRBV3-2) and TRBJ2-5; 9 central nucleotides agree with TRBD2. The source material was PBMCs or T cells enriched from blood (not recorded which). Here is the DNA: TGTGCCAGCAGCCAAGATCGTATTCTAGCGGGGTATCAAGAGACCCAGTACTTC. The translation is CASSQDRILAGYQETQYF.